This entry lists 7 T cell receptor beta chains sequenced from one sample in a study of T cell repertoires in cytomegalovirus infection. TCRdb recomputed calls from the reads with MiXCR, one row per CDR3 protein. The sample contains roughly 500,000 distinct CDR3 sequences, 15% to 20% of which appear only once. What was sequenced was CD8+ T cells from PBMCs. Receptors originate from a human donor in good health (CMV status not recorded). Some clones in this sample may be carry-over from other donors' samples.

In its sample, this clonotype was seen many times. The V call is TRBV7-8, the J call TRBJ1-5; no reliable D call. Trimming stripped 5 bases from V and 3 bases from J, with 11 bases between. This CDR3 is built from 14 residues. Germline CDR1 is SGHVS and CDR2 is FQNEAQ. The CDR3 loop reads CASSNGRYNQPQHF. CDR3 coding DNA: TGTGCCAGCAGCAACGGACGGTACAATCAGCCCCAGCATTTT.

This clonotype was counted many times. This chain links TRBV19 with TRBJ2-1, with D tentatively TRBD2 (6 bases). CDR3 length: 16 residues. The germline V gene encodes CDR1 LNHDA and CDR2 SQIVND (reference sequence). The V end was cut by 5 bases, the J end by 0 bases, with 14 bases between. The CDR3 nucleotides are TGTGCCAGTAGTCCATGGGGACTTGACTCCTACAATGAGCAGTTCTTC. Protein: CASSPWGLDSYNEQFF.

This clonotype has just a few counts. V usage is TRBV9 and J usage is TRBJ1-3, with 7 positions matching TRBD1. The germline gives CDR1 SGDLS, CDR2 YYNGEE. The CDR3 extends over 20 amino acids. J gave up 0 bases and V 3 bases, and 18 bases lay outside the gene matches. The CDR3 DNA sequence: TGTGCCAGCAGCGAGCCTTCCGGGACAGAGCTTCTGAGCTCTGGAAACACCATATATTTT. Protein product: CASSEPSGTELLSSGNTIYF.

This clonotype showed up just a few times. The chain recombines TRBV14 with TRBJ2-5, with D possibly TRBD1 on 6 matching bases. Germline V gene sequence: CDR1 SGHDN, CDR2 FVKESK. Trimming removed 2 bases at V and 5 bases at J, with 15 bases between. The CDR3 has 15 residues. The CDR3 region has the DNA TGTGCCAGCAGCCAAAGTGGGGGCTTCGGGGAGACCCAGTACTTC. This codes for CASSQSGGFGETQYF.

The CDR3 DNA reads TGTGCCAGCAGCGGAGCAGGGGAAGAGACCCAGTACTTC. It yields the protein CASSGAGEETQYF. The rearrangement uses TRBV2 and TRBJ2-5, with a tentative D call TRBD1 (6 bases). CDR3 length: 13 residues. V lost 6 bases and J lost 3, with 11 bases in between. CDR1 and CDR2 from the germline V gene are SNHLY and FYNNEI.

This clonotype was seen many times. The chain uses TRBV7-2 and TRBJ2-5, with 7 bases identical to TRBD2. The CDR3 totals 15 residues. Looked up from germline, CDR1 is SGHTA and CDR2 is FQGNSA. V gave up 5 bases and J gave up 5 bases; unmatched junction bases: 11. CDR3 nucleotides: TGTGCCAGCAGCGACGGGGACTATCCGGGGGAGACCCAGTACTTC. Protein product: CASSDGDYPGETQYF.

The chain uses TRBV2 and TRBJ2-1; 10 positions match TRBD2. Germline loops: CDR1 SNHLY, CDR2 FYNNEI. V lost 6 bases and J lost 5; bases outside the gene matches: 4. The CDR3 loop spans 14 amino acids. CDR3 in DNA: TGTGCCAGCAGCGTGGGACTAGCGCACAATGAGCAGTTCTTC. The encoded protein is CASSVGLAHNEQFF.